This T cell receptor beta chain came from a study of blood T cells in healthy people across ages (dated by TCRdb to about 2015). The study in broad terms: Template switching captured roughly one uniquely barcoded TCR beta cDNA molecule per two T cells in model experiments. The study analyzed two additional independent replicas of 1 million unique cDNA reads from the same blood draw for two donors, one aged 18 to 30 and one aged 80 or older. The study measured age-related changes in TCR beta repertoire diversity using deep sequencing normalized with unique cDNA molecular identifiers. Donors of different ages were randomly distributed across sequencing lanes to avoid experimental bias. The donors were divided into four age groups: young (average around 16 years), middle-aged (approximately 42), aged (about 60) and long-lived (more than 75).

The V end gives up 5 bases and the J end 7 bases, leaving 9 bases in the junction not matched to a gene. From a lookup of the germline V gene, CDR1 and CDR2 are SGHTA and FQGTGA. The CDR3 contains 15 residues, cysteine and phenylalanine counted. The only DNA kept is the CDR3, 45 bases in frame from the first base. This clonotype occurred a few times. The specificity of this receptor is unknown. One base away there is no much larger clone; base qualities are not given. The roughly 39 donors, aged about 6 to 100 years, were systemically healthy Caucasian individuals from Russia. Each donor gave about 9.7 milliliters of peripheral blood, drawn into EDTA-treated Vacutainer tubes. PBMCs were isolated by Ficoll-Paque density-gradient centrifugation, with at least 7 million obtained per sample. Total RNA was extracted from PBMCs with Trizol reagent, with at least 5.5 micrograms obtained per sample. For every donor, flow cytometry on a PBMC aliquot measured the percentage of naive CD45RAhigh/CD27high T cells.

The receptor library was made with 5' RACE. Sequencing took place on an Illumina HiSeq 2500. A second PCR of roughly 7 to 12 cycles was run with a J-beta primer mix and a sample-barcoded 5' primer. A template-switch 5' adaptor carrying 12 random nucleotides introduced a unique molecular identifier onto each TCR beta cDNA molecule. Each sample yielded at least 3 million CDR3-containing paired-end reads. The Mint cDNA synthesis kit, primed by a TRBC-specific oligonucleotide, was used to synthesize first-strand cDNA from all RNA. Following uracil-DNA glycosylase treatment, a first 18-cycle PCR with universal primers M1SS and BC2_uni_R was performed on all cDNA. Concerning the study's data processing: Normalization of each sample was performed by random selection of 1 million high-quality reads, each carrying a distinct molecular identifier. Instead of being binned into consensus sequences, reads that shared molecular identifiers were thrown out. MiTCR, set to a Q25 quality threshold and the strictest error-elimination algorithm, was used for CDR3 identification, clonotype clustering and error correction. A nonparametric unseen species model with Euler transformation was used to estimate a lower bound on total TCR beta diversity. TCRdb redid the processing of the public reads, applying fastp at Q25 and MiXCR, and retained in-frame beta chains. All rows with the same CDR3 protein become a single entry with the most common DNA and genes. TCRdb's processing, not the authors', yielded these V and J calls. The table for this sample lists about 830,000 distinct CDR3 sequences; around 68% of them were counted only once. In total, the top ten clones hold around 30% of the sample.

General conclusions and limits of the study: Observed TCR beta diversity per million T cells fell roughly linearly with age, and a significant reduction was already apparent by age approximately 41. Because the CMV infection status of the donors was unknown, age-related changes in expanded clonotypes may potentially have been confounded. Compared with the aged group, more naive CD4+ T cells, fewer expanded clones and increased TCR diversity were shown by the long-lived group, suggesting age selection. Observed TCR beta diversity correlated strongly with the percentage of naive T cells measured by flow cytometry. Since profiling was done on bulk unsorted PBMCs, naive and antigen-experienced compartments could not be conclusively compared. Total diversity estimates from one million sequenced T cells were considered lower bounds and underestimates.

Sequencing was done on a sample of blood. This receptor chain uses TRBV7-3 and TRBJ2-4; 9 of the junction bases match TRBD2. The source is a young man in good health. CDR3 reads: CASSAGGLAGNIQYF. At the DNA level, the sequence is TGTGCCAGCAGCGCGGGTGGGCTAGCGGGGAACATTCAGTACTTC. Where the CDR3 stops, the reference TRBV7-3 and TRBJ2-4 genes take over; the full variable domain is GAGVSQTPSNKVTEKGKYVELRCDPISGHTALYWYRQSLGQGPEFLIYFQGTGAADDSGLPNDRFFAVRPEGSVSTLKIQRTERGDSAVYLCASSAGGLAGNIQYFGAGTRLSVL.